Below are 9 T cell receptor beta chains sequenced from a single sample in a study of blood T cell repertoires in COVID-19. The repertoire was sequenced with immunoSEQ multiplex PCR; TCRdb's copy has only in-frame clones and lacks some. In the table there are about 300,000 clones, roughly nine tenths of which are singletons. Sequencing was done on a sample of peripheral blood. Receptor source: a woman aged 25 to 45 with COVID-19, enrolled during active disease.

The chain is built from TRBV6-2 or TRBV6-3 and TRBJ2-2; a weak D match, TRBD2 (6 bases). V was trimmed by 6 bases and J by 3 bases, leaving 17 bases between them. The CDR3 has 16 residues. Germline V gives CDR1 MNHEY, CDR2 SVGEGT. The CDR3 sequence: CASSPRGGPDTGELFF. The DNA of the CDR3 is TGTGCCAGCAGCCCTCGAGGAGGGCCGGACACCGGGGAGCTGTTTTTT.

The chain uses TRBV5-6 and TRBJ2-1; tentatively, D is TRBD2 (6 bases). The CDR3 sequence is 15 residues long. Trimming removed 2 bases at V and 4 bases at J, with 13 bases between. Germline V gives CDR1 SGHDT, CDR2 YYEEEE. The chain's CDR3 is CASSFPGTAYNEQFF. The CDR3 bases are TGTGCCAGCAGCTTTCCCGGGACTGCATACAATGAGCAGTTCTTC. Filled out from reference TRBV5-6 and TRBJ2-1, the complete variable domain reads DAGVTQSPTHLIKTRGQQVTLRCSPKSGHDTVSWYQQALGQGPQFIFQYYEEEERQRGNFPDRFSGHQFPNYSSELNVNALLLGDSALYLCASSFPGTAYNEQFFGPGTRLTVL.

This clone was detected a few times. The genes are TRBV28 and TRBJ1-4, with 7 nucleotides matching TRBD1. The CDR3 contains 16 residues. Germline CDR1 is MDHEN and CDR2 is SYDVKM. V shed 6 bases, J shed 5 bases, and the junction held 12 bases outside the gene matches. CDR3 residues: CASRGGGLWLNEKLFF. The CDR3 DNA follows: TGTGCCAGCAGAGGAGGGGGCCTGTGGTTAAATGAAAAACTGTTTTTT.

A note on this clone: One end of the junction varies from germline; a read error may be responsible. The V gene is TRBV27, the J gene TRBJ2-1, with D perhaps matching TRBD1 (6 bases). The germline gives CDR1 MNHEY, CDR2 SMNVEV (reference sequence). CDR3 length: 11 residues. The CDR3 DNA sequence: TGTGCCAGCAGTAGGGACAATTCTAAGGTCTTC. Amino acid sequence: CASSRDNSKVF.

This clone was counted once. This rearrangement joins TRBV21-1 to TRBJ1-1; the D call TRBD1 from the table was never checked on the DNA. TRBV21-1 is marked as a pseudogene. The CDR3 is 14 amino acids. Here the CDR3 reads CASSKEGVNTEAFF. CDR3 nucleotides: TGTGCCAGCAGCAAAGAGGGGGTGAACACTGAAGCTTTCTTT.

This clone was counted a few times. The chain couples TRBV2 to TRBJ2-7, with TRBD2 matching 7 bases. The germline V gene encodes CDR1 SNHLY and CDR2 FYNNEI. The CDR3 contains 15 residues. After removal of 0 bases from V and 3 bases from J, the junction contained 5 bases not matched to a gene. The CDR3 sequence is CASSEARLAHYEQYF. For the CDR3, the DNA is TGTGCCAGCAGTGAAGCGAGACTAGCTCACTACGAGCAGTACTTC. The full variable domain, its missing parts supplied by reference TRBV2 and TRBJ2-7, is EPEVTQTPSHQVTQMGQEVILRCVPISNHLYFYWYRQILGQKVEFLVSFYNNEISEKSEIFDDQFSVERPDGSNFTLKIRSTKLEDSAMYFCASSEARLAHYEQYFGPGTRLTVT.

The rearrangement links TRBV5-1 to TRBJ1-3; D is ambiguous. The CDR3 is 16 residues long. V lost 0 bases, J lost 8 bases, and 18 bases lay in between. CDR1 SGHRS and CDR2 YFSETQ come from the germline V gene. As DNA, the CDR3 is TGCGCCAGCAGCTTGGGCGTGAATTACCTTGTGGACACCATATATTTT. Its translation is CASSLGVNYLVDTIYF.

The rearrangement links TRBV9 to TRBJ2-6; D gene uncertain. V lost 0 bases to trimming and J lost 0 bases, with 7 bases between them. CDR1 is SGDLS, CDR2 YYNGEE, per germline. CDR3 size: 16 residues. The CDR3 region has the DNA TGTGCCAGCAGCGTAGCATCCCACTCTGGGGCCAACGTCCTGACTTTC. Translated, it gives CASSVASHSGANVLTF.

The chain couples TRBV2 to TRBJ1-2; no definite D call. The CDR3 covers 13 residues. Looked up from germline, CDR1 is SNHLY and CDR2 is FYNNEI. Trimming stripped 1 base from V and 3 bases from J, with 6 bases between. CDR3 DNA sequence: TGTGCCAGCAGTGAAGTCGAGGACTATGGCTACACCTTC. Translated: CASSEVEDYGYTF.